These 29 T cell receptor beta chains were sequenced from one sample in a study of CD4 T cells in relation to SARS-CoV-2 and coronaviruses. Generated by immunoSEQ multiplex PCR, the TCRdb table keeps only in-frame clones and is missing some. The table records about 37,000 clones, less than 85% of them present only once. These receptors' antigens are unknown. Material for sequencing was naive CD4+ T cells from PBMCs, cultured in vitro. Subset indicated: naive CD4+ T cells isolated by negative enrichment. These receptors were taken from an adult with COVID-19.

This chain connects TRBV5-1 to TRBJ2-7; D call uncertain. Trimming removed 4 bases from V and 2 bases from J, with 13 bases in between. The germline CDR1 and CDR2 sequences are SGHRS and YFSETQ. The CDR3 spans 14 residues. DNA of the CDR3: TGCGCCAGCAGCACAGAAGACTTAGCCTACGAGCAGTACTTC. Encoded protein: CASSTEDLAYEQYF. Combining the CDR3 with reference TRBV5-1 and TRBJ2-7 gives the whole variable domain KAGVTQTPRYLIKTRGQQVTLSCSPISGHRSVSWYQQTPGQGLQFLFEYFSETQRNKGNFPGRFSGRQFSNSRSEMNVSTLELGDSALYLCASSTEDLAYEQYFGPGTRLTVT.

The chain combines TRBV10-3 with TRBJ2-7; D might be TRBD2 (6 bases). Trimming cost V 7 bases and J 0 bases, with 13 bases left between them. CDR1 is ENHRY and CDR2 is SYGVKD in the germline V gene. The CDR3 extends over 14 amino acids. CDR3 protein: CAITTDYTSYEQYF. CDR3 in DNA: TGTGCCATCACCACGGACTACACCTCCTACGAGCAGTACTTC.

The chain has TRBV3-1 (or the pseudogene TRBV3-2) and TRBJ2-5; 16 bases are a match to TRBD2. With V trimmed by 5 bases and J by 5 bases, 8 bases remained unmatched. CDR1 LGHDT and CDR2 YNNKEL come from the germline V gene (reference sequence). The CDR3 loop spans 17 amino acids. CDR3 sequence: CASSFGTSGRATETQYF. CDR3 coding DNA: TGTGCCAGCAGCTTTGGGACTAGCGGGAGGGCCACGGAGACCCAGTACTTC.

The chain joins TRBV5-1 to TRBJ2-2, with D perhaps TRBD1 or TRBD2 (5 bases each). V lost 0 bases, J lost 5 bases, and 11 bases lay in between. CDR3 length: 15 residues. The germline gives CDR1 SGHRS, CDR2 YFSETQ. The CDR3 loop reads CASSLGHRTTGELFF. CDR3 DNA: TGCGCCAGCAGCTTGGGGCACAGGACTACCGGGGAGCTGTTTTTT. The variable domain in full, completed from reference TRBV5-1 and TRBJ2-2, reads KAGVTQTPRYLIKTRGQQVTLSCSPISGHRSVSWYQQTPGQGLQFLFEYFSETQRNKGNFPGRFSGRQFSNSRSEMNVSTLELGDSALYLCASSLGHRTTGELFFGEGSRLTVL.

The V call is TRBV28, the J call TRBJ2-7; the D is unclear. Trimming shortened V by 7 bases and J by 3 bases, and 13 bases separated the two germline ends. The CDR3 spans 13 residues. Germline CDR1 and CDR2: MDHEN and SYDVKM. In nucleotides, the CDR3 is TGTGCCAGCATATCGAACGTAGGCTACGAGCAGTACTTC. This gives the protein CASISNVGYEQYF.

The chain combines TRBV5-1 with TRBJ2-7; possible D gene TRBD2, 5 bases. The CDR3 length is 14 residues. Germline V gene sequence: CDR1 SGHRS, CDR2 YFSETQ. The V end was cut by 0 bases, the J end by 5 bases, with 12 bases between. CDR3 coding DNA: TGCGCCAGCAGCTTGGGAGGGAGCTTCGACGAGCAGTACTTC. Translating gives CASSLGGSFDEQYF.

The chain recombines TRBV10-3 with TRBJ1-1; a weak D match, TRBD1 (5 bases). The CDR3 is 12 residues long. V lost 2 bases and J lost 4, with 5 bases in between. Germline CDR1 reads ENHRY; CDR2 reads SYGVKD. CDR3 loop: CAISEGGTEAFF. CDR3 DNA sequence: TGTGCCATCAGTGAGGGGGGCACTGAAGCTTTCTTT.

This clone was seen a single time. V is TRBV15 and J is TRBJ2-5; D unresolved. V was pared by 5 bases and J by 0 bases, with 10 bases between. This CDR3 region has 14 residues. CDR1 is LNHNV and CDR2 is YYDKDF in the germline V gene (reference sequence). The CDR3: CATSARLYQETQYF. CDR3 sequence (DNA): TGTGCCACCAGCGCCCGGCTGTACCAAGAGACCCAGTACTTC.

The CDR3 nucleotides read TGTGCCAGCAGCTTGGATCGGCAGGGCGCCTACGAGCAGTACTTC. It is translated as CASSLDRQGAYEQYF. The chain combines TRBV5-4 with TRBJ2-7, with D possibly TRBD1 on 5 matching bases. The CDR3 spans 15 residues. Trimming cost V 0 bases and J 2 bases, with 12 bases left between them. Germline V gives CDR1 SGHNT, CDR2 YYREEE (reference sequence).

The chain employs TRBV7-2 and TRBJ2-7, with TRBD2 identical over 8 bases. J gave up 6 bases and V 2 bases, and 3 bases lay outside the gene matches. From germline, CDR1 is SGHTA and CDR2 FQGNSA. This CDR3 contains 13 residues. The CDR3 sequence is CASSLQREFEQYF. The CDR3 region has the DNA TGTGCCAGCAGCTTACAGCGGGAGTTCGAGCAGTACTTC.

The J gene is TRBJ1-5, the V gene TRBV7-6; 8 bases are a match to TRBD1. V dropped 2 bases and J dropped 1; count of bases not matched to a gene: 7. Germline values: CDR1 SGHVS, CDR2 FNYEAQ. This CDR3 comprises 17 residues. CDR3 sequence reads: CASSLQCRTGSNQPQHF. The CDR3 region has the DNA TGTGCCAGCAGCTTACAGTGTAGGACAGGGAGCAATCAGCCCCAGCATTTT.

The chain combines TRBV9 with TRBJ2-7; D ambiguous. The CDR3 spans 13 residues. With 4 bases removed from V and 1 base from J, the gap between germline ends came to 9 bases. Germline CDR1 is SGDLS and CDR2 is YYNGEE. The CDR3 protein is CASSLDESYEQYF. CDR3 DNA sequence: TGTGCCAGCAGCTTGGACGAATCCTACGAGCAGTACTTC.

The J gene is TRBJ2-1, the V gene TRBV5-1, with TRBD2 matching over 7 bases. CDR1 is SGHRS, CDR2 YFSETQ, per germline. CDR3 length: 14 amino acids. After removal of 0 bases from V and 4 bases from J, the junction contained 1 base not matched to a gene. The CDR3 coding sequence is TGCGCCAGCAGCTTGGGACTAGCTTACAATGAGCAGTTCTTC. It codes for CASSLGLAYNEQFF.

The V call is TRBV3-1 (or the pseudogene TRBV3-2), the J call TRBJ2-3, with 12 bases matching TRBD2. Per the germline V gene, CDR1 is LGHDT and CDR2 is YNNKEL (reference sequence). The CDR3 is 16 amino acids. With 3 bases clipped from V and 6 bases from J, the junction kept 7 bases outside the gene matches. This CDR3 is CASSQGLAGLGDTQYF. The CDR3, as DNA: TGTGCCAGCAGCCAGGGACTAGCGGGCCTTGGTGATACGCAGTATTTT.

CDR3 in amino acids: CASSDQREVETQYF. As DNA, the CDR3 is TGTGCCAGCAGTGACCAGCGGGAGGTAGAGACCCAGTACTTC. The J gene is TRBJ2-5, the V gene TRBV25-1; 9 bases fit TRBD2. Germline CDR1 and CDR2: MGHDK and SYGVNS. This CDR3 has 14 residues. The V segment lost 3 bases and the J segment 4 bases; nucleotides outside the gene matches: 3. Using reference TRBV25-1 and TRBJ2-5 for the parts outside the CDR3, the full variable domain is EADIYQTPRYLVIGTGKKITLECSQTMGHDKMYWYQQDPGMELHLIHYSYGVNSTEKGDLSSESTVSRIRTEHFPLTLESARPSHTSQYLCASSDQREVETQYFGPGTRLLVL.

In DNA form, the CDR3 reads TGTGCCAGCAGCATCGACAGGAACTATGGCTACACCTTC. It translates to CASSIDRNYGYTF. V gene TRBV13 combines with J gene TRBJ1-2; TRBD1 is a possible D gene (6 bases). In germline, CDR1 is PRHDT, CDR2 FYEKMQ (reference sequence). The V and J ends lost 5 bases and 2 bases respectively, with 9 bases between them. The CDR3 spans 13 residues.

This clone was observed once. This sequence joins TRBV30 and TRBJ1-1; D gene unclear. The CDR3 runs 13 residues. Germline V gene data show CDR1 as GTSNPN and CDR2 as SVGIG (reference sequence). The germline V and J ends were trimmed by 3 bases and 0 bases, with 8 bases remaining between them. In DNA form, the CDR3 reads TGTGCCTGGAGCCGTGCAGTGAACACTGAAGCTTTCTTT. Translation gives CAWSRAVNTEAFF.

The chain combines TRBV24-1 with TRBJ2-1; TRBD2 matches 9 bases. The CDR3 spans 19 residues. The V gene end was trimmed by 4 bases and the J gene end by 0 bases; junction bases not matched to a gene: 12. Germline V CDR1 and CDR2: KGHDR, SFDVKD. CDR3 sequence (DNA): TGTGCCACCAGTGAGCCCCCGGGGACTAGCCGAACCTCCTACAATGAGCAGTTCTTC. Translation: CATSEPPGTSRTSYNEQFF.

The CDR3 bases are TGCGCCAGCAGCCAAGATGGTTCCGGGGTGAACACTGAAGCTTTCTTT. It encodes CASSQDGSGVNTEAFF. The gene calls are TRBV4-1 and TRBJ1-1; D not resolved. Germline V lookup: CDR1 MGHRA, CDR2 YSYEKL. The V gene lost 0 bases and the J gene lost 0 bases, with 11 bases spanning the gap. This CDR3 is 16 amino acids long.

The rearrangement joins TRBV7-2 to TRBJ2-1, with D perhaps TRBD1 or TRBD2 (5 bases each). The CDR3 is 14 amino acids. Germline-derived CDR1 and CDR2 are SGHTA and FQGNSA. The V gene lost 2 bases and the J gene lost 4 bases, with 9 bases spanning the gap. As DNA, the CDR3 is TGTGCCAGCAGCTTACGGGGCGGATACAATGAGCAGTTCTTC. Translated: CASSLRGGYNEQFF. Complete variable domain (other parts from reference TRBV7-2 and TRBJ2-1): GAGVSQSPSNKVTEKGKDVELRCDPISGHTALYWYRQSLGQGLEFLIYFQGNSAPDKSGLPSDRFSAERTGGSVSTLTIQRTQQEDSAVYLCASSLRGGYNEQFFGPGTRLTVL.

The chain recombines TRBV4-2 with TRBJ1-2; TRBD1 is a possible D gene (6 bases). The CDR3 contains 15 residues. Germline assignment: CDR1 LGHNA and CDR2 YNFKEQ. V was pared by 1 base and J by 4 bases, with 13 bases between. CDR3 in amino acids: CASSQVGLGAYGYTF. In DNA, the CDR3 is TGTGCCAGCAGCCAAGTCGGCTTGGGGGCCTATGGCTACACCTTC.

The rearrangement uses TRBV4-2 and TRBJ2-2, with a possible D match to TRBD2 (6 bases). This CDR3 is built from 16 residues. V dropped 0 bases and J dropped 4 bases, with 12 bases sitting between them. Germline V gene lookup returns CDR1 LGHNA and CDR2 YNFKEQ. CDR3 amino acids: CASSQDAGSGTGELFF. The CDR3 region has the DNA TGTGCCAGCAGCCAAGATGCCGGGAGTGGCACCGGGGAGCTGTTTTTT.

V gene TRBV29-1 combines with J gene TRBJ2-3, with 7 bases matching TRBD2. This CDR3 has 18 residues. CDR1 SQVTM and CDR2 ANQGSEA come from the germline V gene. The V and J ends lost 7 bases and 0 bases, in that order; junction bases with no gene match: 19. In DNA, the CDR3 is TGCAGCGCCAACGTGGGGAGGGGTAGGCTAGGAAGCACAGATACGCAGTATTTT. Amino acid sequence: CSANVGRGRLGSTDTQYF.

V is TRBV28 and J is TRBJ2-7; 11 bases align to TRBD2. The CDR3 is 16 amino acids. Germline V gene lookup returns CDR1 MDHEN and CDR2 SYDVKM. With 6 bases clipped from V and 6 bases from J, the junction kept 13 bases outside the gene matches. CDR3 nucleotide sequence: TGTGCCAGCAGCTTACCCCTAGCGGGAGGTTCGTCCGAGCAGTACTTC. Translation: CASSLPLAGGSSEQYF.

This clone turned up a few times. The V call is TRBV7-3, the J call TRBJ2-6; tentatively, D is TRBD2 (6 bases). Germline CDR1 is SGHTA and CDR2 is FQGTGA. The CDR3 has 16 residues. V gave up 2 bases and J gave up 2 bases, with 10 bases separating them. The CDR3 coding sequence is TGTGCCAGCAGCTTATTAGGAGGGACTGGGGCCAACGTCCTGACTTTC. Translated, it gives CASSLLGGTGANVLTF.

J is TRBJ2-4 and V is TRBV7-9; TRBD1 agrees at 8 bases. The CDR3 spans 15 residues. Germline V gives CDR1 SEHNR, CDR2 FQNEAQ (reference sequence). J lost 1 base, V lost 7 bases, and 6 bases had no gene match. The CDR3 is CASKGTGFAKNIQYF. The CDR3 nucleotides are TGTGCCAGCAAGGGGACAGGTTTCGCCAAAAACATTCAGTACTTC.

V gene TRBV21-1 combines with J gene TRBJ1-4; the table's D call, TRBD1, was not checked against the DNA. TRBV21-1 is classified as a pseudogene. The CDR3 has 16 residues. The CDR3: CASKIPRGTTNEKLFF. The CDR3 bases are TGTGCCAGCAAAATACCTAGGGGAACAACTAATGAAAAACTGTTTTTT.

This clone appeared once. The chain recombines TRBV4-1 with TRBJ2-7; D is tentatively TRBD1 or TRBD2 (5 bases each). V lost 0 bases to trimming and J lost 2 bases, with 26 bases between them. Per germline, CDR1 MGHRA and CDR2 YSYEKL. This CDR3 is built from 20 residues. The CDR3 spells CASSQDGSGPMSGDPYEQYF. The CDR3 DNA reads as TGCGCCAGCAGCCAAGACGGATCAGGTCCGATGTCTGGGGACCCCTACGAGCAGTACTTC.

This chain links TRBV19 with TRBJ1-4; possible D gene TRBD1, 5 bases. CDR1 is LNHDA, CDR2 SQIVND, per germline (reference sequence). Trimming removed 6 bases from V and 0 bases from J, with 17 bases in between. The CDR3 contains 17 residues. The CDR3 coding sequence is TGTGCCAGTAGCCGCCCGGCGGGGGTAGCAACTAATGAAAAACTGTTTTTT. Protein sequence: CASSRPAGVATNEKLFF.